This TCR beta chain was recovered during a study of blood T cell repertoires in COVID-19. A note on this clone: Distinct nucleotide sequences in the sample also encode this CDR3.

Here immunoSEQ multiplex PCR was the method, and the copy in TCRdb shows in-frame clones only, minus some. The data contain roughly 210,000 clones, around 84% of them singletons. Trimming left V 2 bases short and J 0 bases short, with 4 bases between. Per germline, CDR1 KGHSH and CDR2 LQKENI. CDR3 length: 13 residues. A Seattle source enrolled patients during active infection and followed them longitudinally. The V call is TRBV18, the J call TRBJ1-1; no reliable D call. This receptor was taken from an elderly woman with COVID-19, enrolled during active disease. The sample consisted of peripheral blood. The CDR3 coding sequence is TGTGCCAGCTCACCAAGCGTGAACACTGAAGCTTTCTTT. Protein: CASSPSVNTEAFF.